The sequence of this T cell receptor beta chain was determined in a study of blood T cell repertoires in COVID-19. At the level of the study: PBMCs, B-cell-depleted T cells, or T cells were the source of the cDNA or gDNA that made up the material.

CDR3 length equals 14 residues. The V and J ends lost 6 bases and 0 bases, in that order; junction bases with no gene match: 3. Looked up from germline, CDR1 is MNHEY and CDR2 is SMNVEV (reference sequence). Study processing details: The assay estimated nucleated cells by amplifying reference gene primers. The protocol was immunoSEQ multiplex PCR, while the TCRdb copy is restricted to in-frame clones and leaves out a portion. The D gene and trimming were derived from the DNA, and the V and J assignments and clone size from that table. The table has 85,000 to 90,000 clones, 89% seen once. Sample: peripheral blood. The TCR was taken from a woman aged 80 or over with active COVID-19. The chain has TRBV27 and TRBJ2-3; 7 bases fit TRBD1. CDR3: CASSDRASTDTQYF. DNA for the CDR3: TGTGCCAGCAGCGACAGGGCGAGCACAGATACGCAGTATTTT.